This entry is about one T cell receptor (beta chain). This record belongs to a study of coeliac disease. As for the study in general: Each coeliac patient was active, refractory type I, or diet-controlled.

Using immunoSEQ multiplex PCR, the repertoire was profiled, and TCRdb retains in-frame clones only, with some absent. The sample has fewer than 2,500 clones, around 65% seen once. This receptor was taken from a woman between 45 and 65 years old with celiac disease on a gluten-free diet. The sequencing input was lamina propria lymphocytes from the gut.

The DNA for the CDR3 is TGTGCCAGCTCACCATCAGGGGATTCACCCCTCCACTTT. It yields the protein CASSPSGDSPLHF. The chain employs TRBV18 and TRBJ1-6, with D possibly matching TRBD1 (6 bases). CDR1 and CDR2 from the germline V gene are KGHSH and LQKENI. The CDR3 has 13 residues. The V end lost 2 bases, the J end lost 8 bases, and 7 bases lay between the germline ends.